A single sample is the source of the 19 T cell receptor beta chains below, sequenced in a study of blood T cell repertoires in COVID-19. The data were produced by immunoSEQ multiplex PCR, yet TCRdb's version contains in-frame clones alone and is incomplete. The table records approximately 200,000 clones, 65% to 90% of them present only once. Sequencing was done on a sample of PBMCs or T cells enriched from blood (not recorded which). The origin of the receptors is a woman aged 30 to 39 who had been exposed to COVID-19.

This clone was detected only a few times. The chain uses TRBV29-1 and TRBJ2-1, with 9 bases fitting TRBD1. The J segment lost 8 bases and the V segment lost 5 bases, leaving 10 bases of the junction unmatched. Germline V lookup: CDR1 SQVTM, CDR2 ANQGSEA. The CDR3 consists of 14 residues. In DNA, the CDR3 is TGCAGCGTTTCTTACGGGACAGGGCCCGATGAGCAGTTCTTC. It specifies CSVSYGTGPDEQFF.

CDR3 amino acids: CASSMIHRERETQYF. The CDR3 DNA follows: TGTGCCAGTAGTATGATCCACAGGGAACGAGAGACCCAGTACTTC. This chain connects TRBV19 to TRBJ2-5; D may be TRBD1 (6 bases). V lost 3 bases, J lost 4 bases, and 15 bases lay in between. The CDR3 runs to 15 residues. Germline V CDR1 and CDR2: LNHDA, SQIVND (reference sequence).

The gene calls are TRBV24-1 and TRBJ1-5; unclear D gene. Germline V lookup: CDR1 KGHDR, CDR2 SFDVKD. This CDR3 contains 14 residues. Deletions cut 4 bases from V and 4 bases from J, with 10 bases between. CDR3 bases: TGTGCCACCAGTGAAGGGAGCCCGAATCAGCCCCAGCATTTT. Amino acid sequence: CATSEGSPNQPQHF.

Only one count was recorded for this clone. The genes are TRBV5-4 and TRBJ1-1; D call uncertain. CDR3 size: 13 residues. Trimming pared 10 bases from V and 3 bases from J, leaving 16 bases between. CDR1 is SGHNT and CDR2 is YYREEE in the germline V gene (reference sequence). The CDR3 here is CAASREVDTEAFF. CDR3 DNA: TGTGCCGCCAGCAGAGAGGTGGACACTGAAGCTTTCTTT.

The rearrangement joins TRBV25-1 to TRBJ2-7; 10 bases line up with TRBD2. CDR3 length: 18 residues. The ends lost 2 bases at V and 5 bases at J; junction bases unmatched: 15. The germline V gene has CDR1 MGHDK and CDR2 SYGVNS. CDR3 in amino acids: CASSEPGGASGGLHEQYF. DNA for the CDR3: TGTGCCAGCAGTGAACCCGGCGGGGCTAGCGGGGGTTTGCACGAGCAGTACTTC.

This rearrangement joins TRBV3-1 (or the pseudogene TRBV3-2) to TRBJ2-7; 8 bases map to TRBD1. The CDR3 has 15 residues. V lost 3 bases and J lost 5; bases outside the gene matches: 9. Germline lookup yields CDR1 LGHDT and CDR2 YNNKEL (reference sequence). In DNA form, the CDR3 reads TGTGCCAGCAGCCACGCATGGGACAGGACCCACGAGCAGTACTTC. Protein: CASSHAWDRTHEQYF.

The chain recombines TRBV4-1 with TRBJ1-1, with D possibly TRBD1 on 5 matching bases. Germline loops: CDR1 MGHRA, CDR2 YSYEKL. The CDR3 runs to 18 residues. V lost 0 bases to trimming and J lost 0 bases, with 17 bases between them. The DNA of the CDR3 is TGCGCCAGCAGCCAAGATCTTAGGACAAGCAACATGAACACTGAAGCTTTCTTT. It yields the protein CASSQDLRTSNMNTEAFF.

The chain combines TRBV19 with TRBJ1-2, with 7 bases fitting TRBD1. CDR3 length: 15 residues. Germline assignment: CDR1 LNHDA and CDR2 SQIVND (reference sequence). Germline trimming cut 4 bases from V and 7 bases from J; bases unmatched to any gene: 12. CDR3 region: CASSTTSGGRFGYTF. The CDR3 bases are TGTGCCAGTAGTACGACATCAGGGGGTAGATTTGGCTACACCTTC.

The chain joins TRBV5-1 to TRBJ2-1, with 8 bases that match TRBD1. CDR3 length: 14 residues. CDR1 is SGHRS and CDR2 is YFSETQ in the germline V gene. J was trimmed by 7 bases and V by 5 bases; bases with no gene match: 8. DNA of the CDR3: TGCGCCAGCAGTGCGACGGGACAGGCAAATGAGCAGTTCTTC. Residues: CASSATGQANEQFF.

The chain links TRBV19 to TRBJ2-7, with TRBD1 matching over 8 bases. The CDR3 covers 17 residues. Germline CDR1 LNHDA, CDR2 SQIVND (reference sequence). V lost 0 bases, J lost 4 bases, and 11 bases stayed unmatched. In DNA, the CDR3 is TGTGCCAGTAGTATAGAGGGGACGGCAGGGGGCCGTTACGAGCAGTACTTC. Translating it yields CASSIEGTAGGRYEQYF. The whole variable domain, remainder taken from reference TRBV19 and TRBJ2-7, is DGGITQSPKYLFRKEGQNVTLSCEQNLNHDAMYWYRQDPGQGLRLIYYSQIVNDFQKGDIAEGYSVSREKKESFPLTVTSAQKNPTAFYLCASSIEGTAGGRYEQYFGPGTRLTVT.

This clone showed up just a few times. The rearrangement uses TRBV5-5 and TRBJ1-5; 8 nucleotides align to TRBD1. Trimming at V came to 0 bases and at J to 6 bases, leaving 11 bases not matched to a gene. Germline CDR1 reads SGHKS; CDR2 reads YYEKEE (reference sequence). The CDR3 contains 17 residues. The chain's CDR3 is CASSLVGQGGLGQPQHF. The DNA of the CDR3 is TGTGCCAGCAGCTTGGTAGGACAGGGCGGTTTGGGTCAGCCCCAGCATTTT.

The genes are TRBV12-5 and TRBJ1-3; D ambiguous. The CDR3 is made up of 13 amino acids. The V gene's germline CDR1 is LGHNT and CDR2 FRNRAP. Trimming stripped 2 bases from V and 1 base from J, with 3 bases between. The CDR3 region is CASGLSSGNTIYF. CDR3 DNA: TGTGCTAGTGGTTTGTCTTCTGGAAACACCATATATTTT.

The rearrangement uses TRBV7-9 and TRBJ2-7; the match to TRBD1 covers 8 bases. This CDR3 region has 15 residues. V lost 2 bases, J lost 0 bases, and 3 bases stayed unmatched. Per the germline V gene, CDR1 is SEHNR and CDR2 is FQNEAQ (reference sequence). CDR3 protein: CASSLTGGNSYEQYF. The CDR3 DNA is TGTGCCAGCAGCTTAACAGGGGGTAACTCCTACGAGCAGTACTTC.

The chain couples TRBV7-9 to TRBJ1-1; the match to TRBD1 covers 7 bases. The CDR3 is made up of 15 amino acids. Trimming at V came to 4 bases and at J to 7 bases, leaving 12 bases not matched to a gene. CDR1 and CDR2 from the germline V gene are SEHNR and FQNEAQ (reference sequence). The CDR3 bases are TGTGCCAGCAGCTCAATTTTTACGGGACAGCTTGAAGCTTTCTTT. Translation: CASSSIFTGQLEAFF.

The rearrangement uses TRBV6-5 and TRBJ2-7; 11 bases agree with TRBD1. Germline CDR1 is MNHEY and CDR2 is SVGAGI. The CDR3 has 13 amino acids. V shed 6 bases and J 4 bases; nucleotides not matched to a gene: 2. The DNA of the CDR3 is TGTGCCAGCAGGGGGACAGGGGGATACGAGCAGTACTTC. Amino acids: CASRGTGGYEQYF.

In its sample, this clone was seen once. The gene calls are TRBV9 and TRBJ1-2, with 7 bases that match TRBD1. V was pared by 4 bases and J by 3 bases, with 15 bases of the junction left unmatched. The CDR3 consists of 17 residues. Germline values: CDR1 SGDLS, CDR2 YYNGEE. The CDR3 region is CASSPYVVGGGDYGYTF. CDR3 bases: TGTGCCAGCAGCCCCTATGTTGTTGGAGGGGGCGACTATGGCTACACCTTC.

DNA for the CDR3: TGTGCCAGCAGGGGAGGACAGGGGGAAGTAAGTGGCTACACCTTC. As protein: CASRGGQGEVSGYTF. This chain connects TRBV5-7 to TRBJ1-2; TRBD1 matches at 10 bases. TRBV5-7 counts as an open reading frame of uncertain function. This CDR3 region has 15 residues. The ends lost 5 bases at V and 7 bases at J; junction bases unmatched: 11.

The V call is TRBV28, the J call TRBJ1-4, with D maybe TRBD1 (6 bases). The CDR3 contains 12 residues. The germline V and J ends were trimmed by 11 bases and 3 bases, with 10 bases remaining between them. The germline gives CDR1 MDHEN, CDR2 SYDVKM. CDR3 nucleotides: TGTGCCTCACAGGGACCTAATGAAAAACTGTTTTTT. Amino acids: CASQGPNEKLFF.

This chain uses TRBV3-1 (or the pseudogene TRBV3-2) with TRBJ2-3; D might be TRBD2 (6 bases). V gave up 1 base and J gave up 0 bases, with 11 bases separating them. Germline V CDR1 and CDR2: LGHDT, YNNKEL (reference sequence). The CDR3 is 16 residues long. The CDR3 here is CASSQAPRGSTDTQYF. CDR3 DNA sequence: TGTGCCAGCAGCCAAGCCCCGCGGGGTAGCACAGATACGCAGTATTTT.